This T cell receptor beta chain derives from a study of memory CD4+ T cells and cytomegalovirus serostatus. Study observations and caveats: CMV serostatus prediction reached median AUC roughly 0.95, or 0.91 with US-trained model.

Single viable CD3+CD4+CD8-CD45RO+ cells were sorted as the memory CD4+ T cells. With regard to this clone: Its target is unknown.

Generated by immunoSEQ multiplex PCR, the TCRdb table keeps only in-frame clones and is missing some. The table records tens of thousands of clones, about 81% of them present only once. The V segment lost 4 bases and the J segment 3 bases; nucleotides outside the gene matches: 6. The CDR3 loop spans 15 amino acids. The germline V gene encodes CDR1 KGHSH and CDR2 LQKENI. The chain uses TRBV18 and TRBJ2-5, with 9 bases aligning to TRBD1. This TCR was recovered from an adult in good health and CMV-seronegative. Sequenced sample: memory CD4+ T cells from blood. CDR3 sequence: CASSQGTGREETQYF. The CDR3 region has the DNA TGTGCCAGCTCACAAGGGACAGGGAGAGAAGAGACCCAGTACTTC.